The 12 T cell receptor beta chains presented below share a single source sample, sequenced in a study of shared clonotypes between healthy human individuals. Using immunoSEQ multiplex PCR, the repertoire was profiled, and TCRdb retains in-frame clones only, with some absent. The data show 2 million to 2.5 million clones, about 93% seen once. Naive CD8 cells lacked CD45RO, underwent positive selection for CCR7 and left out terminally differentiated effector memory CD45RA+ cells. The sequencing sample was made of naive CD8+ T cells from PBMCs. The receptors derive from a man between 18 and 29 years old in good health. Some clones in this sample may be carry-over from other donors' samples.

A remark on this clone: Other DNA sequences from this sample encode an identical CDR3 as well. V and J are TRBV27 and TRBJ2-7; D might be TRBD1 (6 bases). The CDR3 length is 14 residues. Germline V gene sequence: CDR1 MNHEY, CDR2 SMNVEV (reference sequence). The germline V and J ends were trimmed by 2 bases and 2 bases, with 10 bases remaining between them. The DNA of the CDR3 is TGTGCCAGCAGTTTAGTCCAGGGGACCTACGAGCAGTACTTC. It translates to CASSLVQGTYEQYF.

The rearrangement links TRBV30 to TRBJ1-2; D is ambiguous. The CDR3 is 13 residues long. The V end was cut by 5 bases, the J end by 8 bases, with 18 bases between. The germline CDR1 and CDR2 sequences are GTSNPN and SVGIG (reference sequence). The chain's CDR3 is CAWVQSYMGGYTF. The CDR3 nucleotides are TGTGCCTGGGTACAGAGCTATATGGGGGGCTACACCTTC.

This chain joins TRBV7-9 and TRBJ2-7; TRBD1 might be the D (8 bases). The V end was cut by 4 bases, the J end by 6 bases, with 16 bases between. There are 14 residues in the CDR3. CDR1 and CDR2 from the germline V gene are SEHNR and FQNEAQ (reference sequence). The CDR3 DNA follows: TGTGCCAGCAGCTCCTCGACAGGGGAGGGCGAGCAGTACTTC. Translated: CASSSSTGEGEQYF. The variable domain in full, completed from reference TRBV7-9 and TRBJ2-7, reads DTGVSQNPRHKITKRGQNVTFRCDPISEHNRLYWYRQTLGQGPEFLTYFQNEAQLEKSRLLSDRFSAERPKGSFSTLEIQRTEQGDSAMYLCASSSSTGEGEQYFGPGTRLTVT.

Written as DNA, the CDR3 is TGTGCCAGCAGCTCGCCGGGACAGGGACTCTGGGGCTACACCTTC. Translated: CASSSPGQGLWGYTF. This chain connects TRBV7-8 to TRBJ1-2; TRBD1 matches 9 bases. In germline, CDR1 is SGHVS, CDR2 FQNEAQ. The CDR3 totals 15 residues. The V segment lost 4 bases and the J segment 8 bases; nucleotides outside the gene matches: 11.

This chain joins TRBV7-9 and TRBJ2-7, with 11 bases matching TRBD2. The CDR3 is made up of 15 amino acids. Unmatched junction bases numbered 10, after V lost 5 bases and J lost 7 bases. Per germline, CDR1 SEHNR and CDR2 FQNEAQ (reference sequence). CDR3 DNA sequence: TGTGCCAGCAGCCCGGGACTAGCGGATCTTCCAGAGCAGTACTTC. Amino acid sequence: CASSPGLADLPEQYF.

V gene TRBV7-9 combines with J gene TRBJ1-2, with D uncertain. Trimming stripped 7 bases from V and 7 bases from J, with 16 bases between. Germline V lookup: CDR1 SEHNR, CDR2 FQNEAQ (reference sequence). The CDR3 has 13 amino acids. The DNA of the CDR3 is TGTGCCAGCACCTCCGGATGGAGCGGTGGCTACACCTTC. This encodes CASTSGWSGGYTF.

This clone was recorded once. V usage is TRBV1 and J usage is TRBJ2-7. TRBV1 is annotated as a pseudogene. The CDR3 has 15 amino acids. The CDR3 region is CTSSLRTVISYEQYF. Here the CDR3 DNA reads TGCACCAGCAGCCTTCGGACCGTGATCTCCTACGAGCAGTACTTC.

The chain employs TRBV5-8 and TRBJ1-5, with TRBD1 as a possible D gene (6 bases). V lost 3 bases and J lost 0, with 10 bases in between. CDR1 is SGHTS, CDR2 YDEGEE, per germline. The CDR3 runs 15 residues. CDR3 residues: CASSWTVYSNQPQHF. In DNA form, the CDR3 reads TGTGCCAGCAGCTGGACAGTCTATAGCAATCAGCCCCAGCATTTT.

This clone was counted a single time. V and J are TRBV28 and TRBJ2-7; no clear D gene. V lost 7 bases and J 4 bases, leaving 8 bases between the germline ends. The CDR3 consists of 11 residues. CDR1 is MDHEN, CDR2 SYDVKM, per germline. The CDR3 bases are TGTGCCAGCACCGAGGCGTACGAGCAGTACTTC. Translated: CASTEAYEQYF.

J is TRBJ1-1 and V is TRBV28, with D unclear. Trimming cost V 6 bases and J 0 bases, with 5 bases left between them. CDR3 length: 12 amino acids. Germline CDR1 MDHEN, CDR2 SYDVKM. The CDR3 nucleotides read TGTGCCAGCAGAGAAATGAACACTGAAGCTTTCTTT. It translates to CASREMNTEAFF.

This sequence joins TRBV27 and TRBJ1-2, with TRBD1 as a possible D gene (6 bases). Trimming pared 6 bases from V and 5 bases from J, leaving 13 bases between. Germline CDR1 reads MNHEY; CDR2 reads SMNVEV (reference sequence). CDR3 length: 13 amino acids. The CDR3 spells CASSPGHRYGYTF. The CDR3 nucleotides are TGTGCCAGCAGCCCGGGACACCGTTATGGCTACACCTTC.

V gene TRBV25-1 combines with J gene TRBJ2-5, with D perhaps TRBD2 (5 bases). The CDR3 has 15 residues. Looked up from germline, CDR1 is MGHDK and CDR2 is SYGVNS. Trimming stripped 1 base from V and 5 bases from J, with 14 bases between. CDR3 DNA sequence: TGTGCCAGCAGTGAATTGGGAGAGGCCGGTGAGACCCAGTACTTC. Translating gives CASSELGEAGETQYF.